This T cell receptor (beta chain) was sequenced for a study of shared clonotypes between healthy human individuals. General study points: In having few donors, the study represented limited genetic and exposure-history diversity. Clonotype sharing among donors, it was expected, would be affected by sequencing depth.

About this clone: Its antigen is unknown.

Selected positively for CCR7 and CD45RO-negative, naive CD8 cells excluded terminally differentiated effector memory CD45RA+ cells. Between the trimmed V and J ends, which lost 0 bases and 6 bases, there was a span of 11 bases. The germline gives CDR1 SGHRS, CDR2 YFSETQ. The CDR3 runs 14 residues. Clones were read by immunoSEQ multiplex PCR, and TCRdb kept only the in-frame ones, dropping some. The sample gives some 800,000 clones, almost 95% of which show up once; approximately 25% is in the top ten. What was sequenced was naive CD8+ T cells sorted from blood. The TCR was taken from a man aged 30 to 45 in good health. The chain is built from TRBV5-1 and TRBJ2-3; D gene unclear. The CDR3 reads CASSLEQRRDTQYF. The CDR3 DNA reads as TGCGCCAGCAGCTTGGAACAGCGCAGGGATACGCAGTATTTT.